This TCR beta chain was observed in a study of Tregs in tolerant kidney transplant recipients. Concerning this clone itself: The antigen is undetermined.

Clones were read by immunoSEQ multiplex PCR, and TCRdb kept only the in-frame ones, dropping some. The table records approximately 98,000 clones, 90% of them present only once. This CDR3 is 17 amino acids long. Germline CDR1 SGDLS, CDR2 YYNGEE. V was cut by 3 bases and J by 5 bases, with 23 bases left in between. Notes on the study in general: No direct test of biological reproducibility was done here. For some patients, primers changed over time, blocking nucleotide-level comparison. Tolerant patients' donor-specific Tregs expanded beyond overall Tregs, suggesting antigen-driven growth.

Sample: CD4+ T cells from blood, taken before the transplant. The gene calls are TRBV9 and TRBJ2-5; possible D gene TRBD2, 6 bases. This TCR was recovered from a human donor who received a combined kidney and bone marrow transplant. This CDR3 is CASSGPRVAGLRETQYF. The DNA for the CDR3 is TGTGCCAGCAGCGGACCCCGGGTCGCGGGATTGCGGGAGACCCAGTACTTC.